A selection of T cell receptor beta chains follows, all from one sample in a study of T cells after yellow fever vaccination. MiXCR, applied by TCRdb to the 5' RACE reads, yields one record per CDR3 protein. The data hold 450,000 to 550,000 distinct CDR3 sequences, with about 19% observed a single time. The material sequenced was PBMCs, taken 15 days after the yellow fever booster vaccination. These receptor sequences come from a man between 25 and 39 years old who received the YFV17D yellow fever vaccine. Both conserved end residues are part of each CDR3. The D gene is left open where the match is weak. Expanded clones get a size class; other rows say once, few or many, or leave the size out.

J: TRBJ1-1
D: .
size: few
V: TRBV24-1
DNA: TGTGCCACCAGTAGGAGGTCAGACACTGAAGCTTTCTTT
CDR3: CATSRRSDTEAFF

J: TRBJ2-3
D: TRBD2
size: few
V: TRBV20-1
DNA: TGCAGTGCCCTTCTCGGCGGGAGCGGGTTTTTTACAGATACGCAGTATTTT
CDR3: CSALLGGSGFFTDTQYF

J: TRBJ2-7
D: TRBD1
size: .
V: TRBV10-3
DNA: TGTGCCATTCGGACAGGGGCGGACTACGAGCAGTACTTC
CDR3: CAIRTGADYEQYF

J: TRBJ2-5
D: .
size: .
V: TRBV29-1
DNA: TGCAGCGTAGCTAGGGCAATCCAAGAGACCCAGTACTTC
CDR3: CSVARAIQETQYF

J: TRBJ2-7
D: .
size: .
V: TRBV6-1
DNA: TGTGCCAGCAGGGTCGGTCCCACCCGGGGGTACGAGCAGTACTTC
CDR3: CASRVGPTRGYEQYF

J: TRBJ2-7
D: TRBD1
size: few
V: TRBV29-1
DNA: TGCAGCGTTCGGACAGGGCCCTACGAGCAGTACTTC
CDR3: CSVRTGPYEQYF

J: TRBJ2-7
D: .
size: once
V: TRBV30
DNA: TGTGCCTGTAAAGAGGGGGTTATCTCCTACGAGCAGTACTTC
CDR3: CACKEGVISYEQYF

J: TRBJ2-7
D: .
size: once
V: TRBV12-3/TRBV12-4
DNA: TGTGCCAGCAGCTCAACTACAGGGCGGGACGAGCAGTACTTC
CDR3: CASSSTTGRDEQYF

J: TRBJ1-1
D: TRBD1
size: .
V: TRBV20-1
DNA: TGCAGTGCTAGGAGAGGGGGCAGCGCCACTGAAGCTTTCTTT
CDR3: CSARRGGSATEAFF

J: TRBJ2-7
D: .
size: .
V: TRBV12-3/TRBV12-4
DNA: TGTGCCAGCAGTTTTTTTGGGGGCATTTTGGACGAGCAGTACTTC
CDR3: CASSFFGGILDEQYF

J: TRBJ2-3
D: .
size: .
V: TRBV5-4
DNA: TGTGCCAGCGCCCTCTCAAGCACAGATACGCAGTATTTT
CDR3: CASALSSTDTQYF

J: TRBJ1-2
D: .
size: .
V: TRBV5-5
DNA: TGTGCCAGCAGCTTGGTACCGGGGCCTTCCCTGGCTAACTATGGCTACACCTTC
CDR3: CASSLVPGPSLANYGYTF

J: TRBJ2-7
D: .
size: .
V: TRBV27
DNA: TGTGCCAGCAGGGCCCCTAGCGTAGCCTACGAGCAGTACTTC
CDR3: CASRAPSVAYEQYF

J: TRBJ2-7
D: TRBD2
size: .
V: TRBV6-2/TRBV6-3
DNA: TGTGCCAGCAATTCACTAGCGGGAGTTTCCGAGCAGTACTTC
CDR3: CASNSLAGVSEQYF

J: TRBJ2-3
D: .
size: few
V: TRBV12-3/TRBV12-4
DNA: TGTGCCAGCAGTTTAAGCCTCTTATCCACAGATACGCAGTATTTT
CDR3: CASSLSLLSTDTQYF

J: TRBJ2-7
D: .
size: .
V: TRBV18
DNA: TGTGCCAGCTCACCAGGGAAGTCCTACGAGCAGTACTTC
CDR3: CASSPGKSYEQYF

J: TRBJ2-1
D: .
size: .
V: TRBV6-5
DNA: TGTGCCAGCAGTTACAACGACAACTACAATGAGCAGTTCTTC
CDR3: CASSYNDNYNEQFF

J: TRBJ2-7
D: .
size: .
V: TRBV27
DNA: TGTGCCAGCAGTTTAGGGCGGGCCCACGAGCAGTACTTC
CDR3: CASSLGRAHEQYF

J: TRBJ2-7
D: TRBD1
size: .
V: TRBV13
DNA: TGTGCCAGCAGGACCAAGGGGGCGCCTTCCTACGAGCAGTACTTC
CDR3: CASRTKGAPSYEQYF

J: TRBJ2-1
D: .
size: .
V: TRBV19
DNA: TGTGCCAGTAATCCTAGGTCAACCGGCAGTGGGAATGAGCAGTTCTTC
CDR3: CASNPRSTGSGNEQFF

J: TRBJ2-7
D: .
size: few
V: TRBV27
DNA: TGTGCCAGCAGTACCAGTAAAGCCGTTGACTACGAGCAGTACTTC
CDR3: CASSTSKAVDYEQYF

J: TRBJ2-7
D: TRBD2
size: .
V: TRBV7-9
DNA: TGTGCCAGCAGCTTAATTACCGGGACTAGCCGTACCTACGAGCAGTACTTC
CDR3: CASSLITGTSRTYEQYF

J: TRBJ2-1
D: .
size: few
V: TRBV12-3/TRBV12-4
DNA: TGTGCCAGCAGTCTCACAATAGGAAGCATCTATGAGCAGTTCTTC
CDR3: CASSLTIGSIYEQFF

J: TRBJ2-1
D: .
size: few
V: TRBV3-1
DNA: TGTGCCAGCAGCCAAGCGGGCCCTTACAATGAGCAGTTCTTC
CDR3: CASSQAGPYNEQFF

J: TRBJ2-7
D: .
size: .
V: TRBV20-1
DNA: TGCAGTGCTAGAGATTCAGGACGGGCTGGCGAGCAGTACTTC
CDR3: CSARDSGRAGEQYF

J: TRBJ2-1
D: TRBD1
size: few
V: TRBV7-6
DNA: TGTGCCAGCAGCTTAAGTTTTCTTGGACAGGGGTACAATGAGCAGTTCTTC
CDR3: CASSLSFLGQGYNEQFF

J: TRBJ2-3
D: TRBD1
size: .
V: TRBV19
DNA: TGTGCCACTCGGACAGGACGAGATACGCAGTATTTT
CDR3: CATRTGRDTQYF

J: TRBJ2-3
D: TRBD2
size: few
V: TRBV27
DNA: TGTGCCAGCAGTCTTCTACTAGCGGGAGGGCCGGATACGCAGTATTTT
CDR3: CASSLLLAGGPDTQYF

J: TRBJ1-1
D: .
size: .
V: TRBV29-1
DNA: TGCAGCGTTGGGAAGAACACTGAAGCTTTCTTT
CDR3: CSVGKNTEAFF

J: TRBJ2-3
D: .
size: few
V: TRBV6-5
DNA: TGTGCCAGCAGCTACCCGGCTGGGGGCACAGATACGCAGTATTTT
CDR3: CASSYPAGGTDTQYF